This T cell receptor (beta chain) stems from a study of blood T cell dynamics during melanoma immunotherapy. A remark on this clone: The antigen is unknown.

With V trimmed by 8 bases and J by 7 bases, 7 bases remained unmatched. Germline V gene sequence: CDR1 SGHTA, CDR2 FQGNSA. The CDR3 runs to 13 residues. Data came from immunoSEQ multiplex PCR; TCRdb stores just in-frame clones and leaves some out. Of about 10,000 clones in the sample, around 86% were seen once. Study findings and constraints: It remained unknown if the driving T cell clones were melanoma-specific.

Time point in this sample: pre-treatment baseline. Patients had no prior systemic cancer treatment, immunosuppressants or other active cancers. The chain employs TRBV7-2 and TRBJ2-1; 8 bases fit TRBD1. The source material was blood, sampled from a patient treated with checkpoint blockade. This TCR derives from a human donor with melanoma. The CDR3 region is CASGQGPSNEQFF. The CDR3 region has the DNA TGTGCCAGCGGACAGGGCCCCTCGAATGAGCAGTTCTTC.